This T cell receptor beta chain was documented in a study of blood T cell repertoires in COVID-19. About the study: Sites in the United States, Italy and Spain provided acute and convalescent COVID-19 samples. T cells, B-cell-depleted T cells, or PBMCs supplied cDNA or gDNA.

In the original workflow: Estimation of nucleated cell counts was performed using reference gene primer amplification. Measured with immunoSEQ multiplex PCR; TCRdb has only the in-frame clones, and not every one. Clone size and V and J calls were adopted from that table, with D and trimming inferred from the DNA. The sample shows about 70,000 clones, around four fifths of them seen only once. This CDR3 spans 16 amino acids. V shed 3 bases and J 4 bases; nucleotides not matched to a gene: 10. The germline gives CDR1 KGHSH, CDR2 LQKENI. The V gene is TRBV18, the J gene TRBJ1-1, with 8 bases fitting TRBD1. This receptor was taken from a woman aged 60-75 years with acute or convalescent COVID-19. Material for sequencing was peripheral blood. CDR3 in DNA: TGTGCCAGCTCACCGCTTCTCGGGACAGGAGGCACTGAAGCTTTCTTT. It is translated as CASSPLLGTGGTEAFF.